Shown below are 18 T cell receptor beta chains from a single sample sequenced in a study of blood T cell repertoires in COVID-19. Only in-frame clones appear in the TCRdb table, and some are missing; sequencing was by immunoSEQ multiplex PCR. The table includes 230,000 or so clones, less than 90% detected once. Material: PBMCs or T cells enriched from blood (not recorded which). These receptors all come from a woman aged 30 to 39 who had recovered from COVID-19.

V gene TRBV28 combines with J gene TRBJ1-6, with D hard to call. Per the germline V gene, CDR1 is MDHEN and CDR2 is SYDVKM. Trimming left V 6 bases short and J 5 bases short, with 11 bases between. The CDR3 is 14 residues long. The CDR3 DNA reads TGTGCCAGCAGCCCCAGGAGGGATAATTCACCCCTCCACTTT. Translation: CASSPRRDNSPLHF.

CDR3 region: CASSSLTSDTQYF. CDR3 coding DNA: TGCGCCAGCAGCTCGCTTACGAGTGATACGCAGTATTTT. J is TRBJ2-3 and V is TRBV5-1; D is unclear. Germline V gene data show CDR1 as SGHRS and CDR2 as YFSETQ. The CDR3 contains 13 residues. The V gene lost 3 bases and the J gene lost 6 bases, with 11 bases spanning the gap.

The chain employs TRBV29-1 and TRBJ1-1; TRBD1 is a possible D gene (5 bases). The length of the CDR3 is 13 residues. Germline V gene data show CDR1 as SQVTM and CDR2 as ANQGSEA. Trimming took 4 bases from V and 0 from J, leaving 9 bases between them. CDR3 DNA: TGCAGCGTTGGACAGACTTTGAACACTGAAGCTTTCTTT. Its protein product is CSVGQTLNTEAFF.

This chain connects TRBV10-3 to TRBJ1-6; no clear D. Trimming cost V 3 bases and J 3 bases, with 3 bases left between them. Looked up from germline, CDR1 is ENHRY and CDR2 is SYGVKD. The CDR3 loop spans 13 amino acids. The CDR3 here is CAISDIYNSPLHF. DNA of the CDR3: TGTGCCATCAGTGATATCTATAATTCACCCCTCCACTTT.

The chain has TRBV5-1 and TRBJ2-5, with D maybe TRBD2 (6 bases). CDR1 and CDR2 (germline): SGHRS, YFSETQ. V gave up 4 bases and J gave up 3 bases, with 13 bases separating them. CDR3 length equals 14 residues. The CDR3 reads CASSDGGGKETQYF. As DNA, the CDR3 is TGCGCCAGCAGCGATGGTGGAGGGAAAGAGACCCAGTACTTC.

The chain combines TRBV19 with TRBJ1-6; D remains unclear. The V gene's germline CDR1 is LNHDA and CDR2 SQIVND (reference sequence). Between the trimmed V and J ends, which lost 3 bases and 0 bases, there was a span of 12 bases. The CDR3 extends over 17 amino acids. Written as DNA, the CDR3 is TGTGCCAGTAGTATGAGGGTCCGGAGCTCCTATAATTCACCCCTCCACTTT. It specifies CASSMRVRSSYNSPLHF.

CDR3 amino acids: CASSSTGTGGDYGYTF. CDR3 in DNA: TGTGCCAGCAGTTCAACAGGGACAGGGGGCGACTATGGCTACACCTTC. The chain has TRBV27 and TRBJ1-2; 12 nucleotides match TRBD1. The CDR3 covers 16 residues. The germline V gene has CDR1 MNHEY and CDR2 SMNVEV (reference sequence). Trimming cost V 4 bases and J 3 bases; bases outside gene matches: 6.

The chain uses TRBV7-6 and TRBJ1-6, with TRBD1 identical over 8 bases. CDR1 and CDR2 from the germline V gene are SGHVS and FNYEAQ. The CDR3 extends over 17 amino acids. V shed 1 base and J 8 bases; nucleotides not matched to a gene: 10. The CDR3: CASSLEVAGGKDSPLHF. CDR3 sequence (DNA): TGTGCCAGCAGCTTAGAGGTGGCAGGGGGCAAGGATTCACCCCTCCACTTT.

The chain uses TRBV13 and TRBJ2-7; TRBD1 matches at 10 bases. J was trimmed by 0 bases and V by 5 bases; bases with no gene match: 4. The CDR3 spans 15 residues. CDR1 PRHDT and CDR2 FYEKMQ come from the germline V gene (reference sequence). The CDR3 is CASSLGQGLSYEQYF. The CDR3 DNA reads TGTGCCAGCAGCCTGGGACAGGGGCTCTCCTACGAGCAGTACTTC.

V gene TRBV6-4 combines with J gene TRBJ1-6; TRBD1 is a possible D gene (5 bases). From germline, CDR1 is MRHNA and CDR2 SNTAGT. The V end lost 0 bases, the J end lost 5 bases, and 5 bases lay between the germline ends. The CDR3 spans 14 residues. The CDR3 reads CASSDSGDNSPLHF. In DNA, the CDR3 is TGTGCCAGCAGTGACTCAGGGGATAATTCACCCCTCCACTTT.

A single count supports this clone. V and J are TRBV7-9 and TRBJ2-1; TRBD1 is a possible D gene (5 bases). This CDR3 has 13 amino acids. The V gene's germline CDR1 is SEHNR and CDR2 FQNEAQ (reference sequence). V was cut by 6 bases and J by 3 bases, with 9 bases left in between. CDR3 in amino acids: CASSPDNYNEQFF. The CDR3, as DNA: TGTGCCAGCAGTCCGGACAACTACAATGAGCAGTTCTTC.

This chain uses TRBV5-4 with TRBJ2-1; the match to TRBD1 covers 10 bases. This CDR3 spans 15 amino acids. Per the germline V gene, CDR1 is SGHNT and CDR2 is YYREEE (reference sequence). Trimming took 3 bases from V and 8 from J; bases not matched to a gene: 8. The CDR3 reads CASSSDRGVFDEQFF. In nucleotides, the CDR3 is TGTGCCAGCAGCTCGGACAGGGGGGTGTTTGATGAGCAGTTCTTC.

This clone was seen a single time. The chain combines TRBV7-2 with TRBJ1-6, with D unresolved. The CDR3 has 17 amino acids. Germline CDR1 SGHTA, CDR2 FQGNSA. V lost 1 base, J lost 5 bases, and 15 bases lay in between. CDR3 in amino acids: CASSLEHPGLHNSPLHF. The CDR3 region has the DNA TGTGCCAGCAGCTTAGAACACCCGGGGTTACATAATTCACCCCTCCACTTT.

V and J are TRBV5-1 and TRBJ1-1, with TRBD1 matching 7 bases. Germline V gene sequence: CDR1 SGHRS, CDR2 YFSETQ. Unmatched junction bases numbered 11, after V lost 0 bases and J lost 0 bases. The CDR3 is 18 amino acids. This CDR3 is CASSLVFSGGRMNTEAFF. DNA for the CDR3: TGCGCCAGCAGCTTGGTCTTCTCAGGGGGAAGAATGAACACTGAAGCTTTCTTT.

This clone was picked up a small number of times. The V call is TRBV4-1, the J call TRBJ1-5, with a tentative D call TRBD1 (6 bases). Trimming cost V 1 base and J 5 bases, with 15 bases left between them. The CDR3 spans 16 residues. Germline CDR1 and CDR2: MGHRA and YSYEKL. The CDR3 is CASSQGYRDTDQPQHF. In DNA, the CDR3 is TGCGCCAGCAGCCAAGGTTACCGGGACACAGATCAGCCCCAGCATTTT.

The DNA of the CDR3 is TGTGCCAGCAGTGGGGACAGGGGGCAGAACACTGAAGCTTTCTTT. It yields the protein CASSGDRGQNTEAFF. V is TRBV2 and J is TRBJ1-1; 12 bases match TRBD1. V lost 4 bases to trimming and J lost 1 base; unmatched junction nucleotides: 1. This CDR3 is built from 15 residues. The germline V gene encodes CDR1 SNHLY and CDR2 FYNNEI.

The chain joins TRBV24-1 to TRBJ2-1; 9 bases are shared with TRBD1. The CDR3 covers 13 residues. Germline V gives CDR1 KGHDR, CDR2 SFDVKD. J gave up 8 bases and V 4 bases, and 2 bases lay outside the gene matches. As DNA, the CDR3 is TGTGCCACCAGTGAAAACAGGGGGCATGAGCAGTTCTTC. Translating gives CATSENRGHEQFF.

V is TRBV10-3 and J is TRBJ1-2; D is unclear. Per the germline V gene, CDR1 is ENHRY and CDR2 is SYGVKD. There are 14 residues in the CDR3. V was pared by 10 bases and J by 0 bases, with 15 bases between. Here the CDR3 reads CATALEVTNYGYTF. As DNA, the CDR3 is TGTGCCACAGCCCTAGAGGTAACTAACTATGGCTACACCTTC.